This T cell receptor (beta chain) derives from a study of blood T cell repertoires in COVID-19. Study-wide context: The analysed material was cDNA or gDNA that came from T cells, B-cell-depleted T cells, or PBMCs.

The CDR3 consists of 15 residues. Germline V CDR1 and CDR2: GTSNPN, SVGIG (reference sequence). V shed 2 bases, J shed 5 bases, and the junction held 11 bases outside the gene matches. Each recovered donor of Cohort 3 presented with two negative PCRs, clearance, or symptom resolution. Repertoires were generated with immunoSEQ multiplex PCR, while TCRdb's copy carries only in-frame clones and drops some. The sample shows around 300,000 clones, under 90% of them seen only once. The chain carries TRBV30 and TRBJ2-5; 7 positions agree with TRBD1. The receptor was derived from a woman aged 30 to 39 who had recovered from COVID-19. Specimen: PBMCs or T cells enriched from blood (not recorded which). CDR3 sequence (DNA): TGTGCCTGGAGTCGTCAAAAGGGGGCAATGGAGACCCAGTACTTC. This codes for CAWSRQKGAMETQYF.